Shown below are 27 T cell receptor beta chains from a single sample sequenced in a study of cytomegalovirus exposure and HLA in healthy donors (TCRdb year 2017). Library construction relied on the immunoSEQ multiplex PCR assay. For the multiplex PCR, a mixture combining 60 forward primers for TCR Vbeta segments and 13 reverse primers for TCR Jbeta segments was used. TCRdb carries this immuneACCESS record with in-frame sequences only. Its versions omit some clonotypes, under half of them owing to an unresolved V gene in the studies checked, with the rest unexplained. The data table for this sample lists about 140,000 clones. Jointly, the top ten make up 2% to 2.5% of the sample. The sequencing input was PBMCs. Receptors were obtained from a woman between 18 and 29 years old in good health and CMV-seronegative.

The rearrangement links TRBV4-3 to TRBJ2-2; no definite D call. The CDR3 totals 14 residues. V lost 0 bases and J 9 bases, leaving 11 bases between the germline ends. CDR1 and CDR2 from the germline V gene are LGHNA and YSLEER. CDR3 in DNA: TGCGCCAGCAGCCAAGAATCCTGGGCGTGGGAGCTGTTTTTT. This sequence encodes CASSQESWAWELFF.

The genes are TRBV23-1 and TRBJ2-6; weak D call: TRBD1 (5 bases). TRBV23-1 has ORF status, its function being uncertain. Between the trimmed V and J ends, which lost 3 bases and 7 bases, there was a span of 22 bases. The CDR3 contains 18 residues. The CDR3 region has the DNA TGCGCCAGCAGTCAGACCGACAGAGGAAGTCCCCTAGCCAACGTCCTGACTTTC. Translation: CASSQTDRGSPLANVLTF.

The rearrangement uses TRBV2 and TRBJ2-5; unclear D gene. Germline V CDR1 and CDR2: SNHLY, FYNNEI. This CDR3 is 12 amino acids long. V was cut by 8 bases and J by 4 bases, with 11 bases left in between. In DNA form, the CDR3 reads TGTGCCAGCGGTTTACAGAGAGAGACCCAGTACTTC. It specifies CASGLQRETQYF.

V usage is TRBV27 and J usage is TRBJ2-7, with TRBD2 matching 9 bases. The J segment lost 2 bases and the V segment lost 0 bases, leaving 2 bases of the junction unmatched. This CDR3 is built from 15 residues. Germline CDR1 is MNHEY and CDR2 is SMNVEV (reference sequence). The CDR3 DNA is TGTGCCAGCAGTTTATCGGCGGGAGGGCCCTACGAGCAGTACTTC. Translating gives CASSLSAGGPYEQYF.

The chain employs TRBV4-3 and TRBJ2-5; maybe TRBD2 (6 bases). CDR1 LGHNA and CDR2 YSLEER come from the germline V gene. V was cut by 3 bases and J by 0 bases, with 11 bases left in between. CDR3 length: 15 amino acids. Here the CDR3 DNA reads TGCGCCAGCAGCCAGGGACTGGCGTACCAAGAGACCCAGTACTTC. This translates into CASSQGLAYQETQYF.

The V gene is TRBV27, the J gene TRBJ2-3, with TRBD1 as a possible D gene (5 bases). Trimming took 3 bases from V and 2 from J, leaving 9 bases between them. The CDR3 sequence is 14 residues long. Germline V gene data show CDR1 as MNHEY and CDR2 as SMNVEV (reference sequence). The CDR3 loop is CASSLAGNTDTQYF. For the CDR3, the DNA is TGTGCCAGCAGTTTGGCAGGGAACACAGATACGCAGTATTTT.

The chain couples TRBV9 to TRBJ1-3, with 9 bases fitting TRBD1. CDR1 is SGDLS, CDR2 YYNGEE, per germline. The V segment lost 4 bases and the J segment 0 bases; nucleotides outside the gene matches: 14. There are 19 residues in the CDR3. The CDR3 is CASSLRDRAGGTSGNTIYF. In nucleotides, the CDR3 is TGTGCCAGCAGCCTCCGGGACAGGGCAGGGGGAACCTCTGGAAACACCATATATTTT.

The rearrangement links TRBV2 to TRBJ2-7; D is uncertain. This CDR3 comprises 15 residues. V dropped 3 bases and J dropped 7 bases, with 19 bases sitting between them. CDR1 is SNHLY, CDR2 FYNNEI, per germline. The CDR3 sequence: CASSEGPTTVDEQYV. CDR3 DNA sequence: TGTGCCAGCAGTGAGGGCCCTACCACAGTGGATGAGCAGTACGTC.

The CDR3 region has the DNA TGTGCCAGTAGTCCCGCGGGGAAAGCGGGCTCCTATGGCTACACCTTC. Its protein product is CASSPAGKAGSYGYTF. The V and J genes are TRBV19 and TRBJ1-2; D not resolved. The CDR3 is 16 amino acids. Germline V CDR1 and CDR2: LNHDA, SQIVND (reference sequence). Trimming shortened V by 5 bases and J by 4 bases, and 20 bases separated the two germline ends.

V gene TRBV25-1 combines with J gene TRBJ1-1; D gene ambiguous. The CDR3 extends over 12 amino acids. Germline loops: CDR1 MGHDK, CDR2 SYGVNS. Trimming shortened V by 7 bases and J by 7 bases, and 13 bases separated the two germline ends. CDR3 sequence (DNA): TGTGCCAGCACCTCTAACGAGGGTGAAGCTTTCTTT. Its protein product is CASTSNEGEAFF.

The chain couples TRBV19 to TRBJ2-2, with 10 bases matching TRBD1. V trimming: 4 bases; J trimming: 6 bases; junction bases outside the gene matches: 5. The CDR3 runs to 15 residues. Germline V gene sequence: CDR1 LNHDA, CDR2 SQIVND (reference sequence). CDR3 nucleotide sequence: TGTGCCAGTAGTACTTGGACAGGGGGGGCCGGGGAGCTGTTTTTT. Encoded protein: CASSTWTGGAGELFF.

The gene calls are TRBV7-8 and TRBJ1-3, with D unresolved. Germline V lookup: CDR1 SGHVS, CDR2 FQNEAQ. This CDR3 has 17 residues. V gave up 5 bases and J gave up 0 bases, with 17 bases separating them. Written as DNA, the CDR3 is TGTGCCAGCAGCCTAACCCTCGGGGTCCACTCTGGAAACACCATATATTTT. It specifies CASSLTLGVHSGNTIYF.

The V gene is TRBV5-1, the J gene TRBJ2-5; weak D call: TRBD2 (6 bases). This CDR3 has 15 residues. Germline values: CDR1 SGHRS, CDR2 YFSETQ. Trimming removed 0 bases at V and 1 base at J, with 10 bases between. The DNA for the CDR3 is TGCGCCAGCAGCTTGGCGGGAGTGGCCCAAGAGACCCAGTACTTC. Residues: CASSLAGVAQETQYF.

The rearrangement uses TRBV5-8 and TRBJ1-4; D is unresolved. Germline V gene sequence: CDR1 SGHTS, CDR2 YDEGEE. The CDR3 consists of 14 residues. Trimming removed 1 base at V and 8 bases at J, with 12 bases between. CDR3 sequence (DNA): TGTGCCAGCAGCTTGCGAGGGTCAGTGGAAAAACTGTTTTTT. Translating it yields CASSLRGSVEKLFF.

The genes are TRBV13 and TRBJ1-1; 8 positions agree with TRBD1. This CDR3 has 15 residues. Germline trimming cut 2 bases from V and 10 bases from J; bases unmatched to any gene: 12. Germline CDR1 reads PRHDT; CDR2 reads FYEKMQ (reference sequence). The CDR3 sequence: CASSLTGQATRGAFF. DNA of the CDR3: TGTGCCAGCAGCTTAACGGGACAGGCGACTCGGGGAGCTTTCTTT.

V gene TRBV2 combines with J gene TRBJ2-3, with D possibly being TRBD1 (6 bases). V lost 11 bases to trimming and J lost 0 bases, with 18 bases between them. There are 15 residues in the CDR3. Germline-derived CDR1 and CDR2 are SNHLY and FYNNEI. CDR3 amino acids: CAAAPYRVSTDTQYF. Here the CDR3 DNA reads TGTGCCGCGGCCCCCTACAGGGTGAGCACAGATACGCAGTATTTT. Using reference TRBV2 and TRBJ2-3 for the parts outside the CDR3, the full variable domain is EPEVTQTPSHQVTQMGQEVILRCVPISNHLYFYWYRQILGQKVEFLVSFYNNEISEKSEIFDDQFSVERPDGSNFTLKIRSTKLEDSAMYFCAAAPYRVSTDTQYFGPGTRLTVL.

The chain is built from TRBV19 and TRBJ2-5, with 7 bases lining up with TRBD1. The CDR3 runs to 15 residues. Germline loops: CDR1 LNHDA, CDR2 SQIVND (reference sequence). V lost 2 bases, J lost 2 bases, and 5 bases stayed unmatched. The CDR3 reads CASSIPGQPQETQYF. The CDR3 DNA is TGTGCCAGTAGTATACCGGGACAGCCTCAAGAGACCCAGTACTTC.

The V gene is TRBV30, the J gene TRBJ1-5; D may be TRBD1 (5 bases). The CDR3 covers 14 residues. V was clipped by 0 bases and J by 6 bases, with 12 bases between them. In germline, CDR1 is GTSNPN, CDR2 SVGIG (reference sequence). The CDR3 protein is CAWSVEGGAQPQHF. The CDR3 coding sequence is TGTGCCTGGAGTGTAGAGGGAGGGGCTCAGCCCCAGCATTTT.

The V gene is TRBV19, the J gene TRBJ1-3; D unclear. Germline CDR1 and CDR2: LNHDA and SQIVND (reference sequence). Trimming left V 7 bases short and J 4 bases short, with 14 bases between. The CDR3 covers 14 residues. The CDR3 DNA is TGTGCCAGTAACATACCGGGAGCCGGAAACACCATATATTTT. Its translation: CASNIPGAGNTIYF.

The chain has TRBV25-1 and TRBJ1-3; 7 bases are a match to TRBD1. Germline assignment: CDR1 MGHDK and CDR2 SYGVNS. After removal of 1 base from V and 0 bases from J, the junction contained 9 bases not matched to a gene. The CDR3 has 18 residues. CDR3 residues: CASSELGGQSPSGNTIYF. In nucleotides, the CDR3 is TGTGCCAGCAGTGAATTAGGGGGACAGTCACCCTCTGGAAACACCATATATTTT.

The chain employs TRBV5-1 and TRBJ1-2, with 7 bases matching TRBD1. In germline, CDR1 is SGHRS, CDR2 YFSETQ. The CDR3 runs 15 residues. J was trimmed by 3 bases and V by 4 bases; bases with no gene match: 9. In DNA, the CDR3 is TGCGCCAGCAGCGTTGACGAGGACAGGTACTATGGCTACACCTTC. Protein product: CASSVDEDRYYGYTF.

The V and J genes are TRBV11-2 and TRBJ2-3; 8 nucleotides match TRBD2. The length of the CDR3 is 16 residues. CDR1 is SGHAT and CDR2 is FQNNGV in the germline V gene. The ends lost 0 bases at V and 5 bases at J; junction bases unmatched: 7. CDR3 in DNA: TGTGCCAGCAGCTTAGACCTGAGCGGGAGAGGAGATACGCAGTATTTT. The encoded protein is CASSLDLSGRGDTQYF.

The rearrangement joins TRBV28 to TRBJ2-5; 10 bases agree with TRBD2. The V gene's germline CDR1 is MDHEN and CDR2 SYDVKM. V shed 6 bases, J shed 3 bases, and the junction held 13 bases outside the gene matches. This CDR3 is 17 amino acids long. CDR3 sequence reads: CASSANSGRKLKETQYF. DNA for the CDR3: TGTGCCAGCAGCGCTAATAGCGGGAGGAAGCTCAAAGAGACCCAGTACTTC.

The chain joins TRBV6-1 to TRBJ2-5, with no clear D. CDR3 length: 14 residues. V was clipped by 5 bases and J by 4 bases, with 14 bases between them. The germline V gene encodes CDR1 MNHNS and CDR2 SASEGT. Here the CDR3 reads CASSIPARRETQYF. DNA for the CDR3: TGTGCCAGCAGTATACCCGCGAGGAGAGAGACCCAGTACTTC.

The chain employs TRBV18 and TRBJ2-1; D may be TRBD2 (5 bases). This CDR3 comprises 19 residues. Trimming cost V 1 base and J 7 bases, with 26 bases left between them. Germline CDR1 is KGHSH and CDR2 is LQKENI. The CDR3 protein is CASSPQNLVSAGLGNEQFF. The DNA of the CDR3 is TGTGCCAGCTCACCACAGAATTTAGTTTCGGCGGGTTTAGGTAATGAGCAGTTCTTC.

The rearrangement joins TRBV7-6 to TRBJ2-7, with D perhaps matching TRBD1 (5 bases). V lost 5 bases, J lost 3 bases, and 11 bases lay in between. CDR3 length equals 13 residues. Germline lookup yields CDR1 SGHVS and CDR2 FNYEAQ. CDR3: CASSPGPGYEQYV. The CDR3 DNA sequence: TGTGCCAGCAGCCCAGGGCCGGGCTACGAGCAGTACGTC.

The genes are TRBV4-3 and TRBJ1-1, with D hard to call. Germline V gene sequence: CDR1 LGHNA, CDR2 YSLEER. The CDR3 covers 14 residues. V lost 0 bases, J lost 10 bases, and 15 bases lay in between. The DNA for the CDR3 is TGCGCCAGCAGCCAAGATACCCACGCGGTATCAGCTTTCTTT. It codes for CASSQDTHAVSAFF.